Listed below are T cell receptor beta chains from one sample, sequenced in a study of CD8+ T cells in alopecia areata. This table comes from immunoSEQ multiplex PCR, and its TCRdb copy is limited to in-frame clones, with some not included. The repertoire holds a few hundred thousand clones, with around two fifths as singletons. The sample here was CD4+ T cells sorted from blood, taken around week 34, from a patient treated with tofacitinib. The source is a human donor with alopecia areata. Both conserved end residues are part of each CDR3. A D gene is named only where the DNA matches it firmly. A clone size is listed for some rows: how often the clone was seen (once, few, many), or a class if it is expanded.

V gene	J gene	clone size	D gene	CDR3 DNA	CDR3 protein
TRBV30	TRBJ2-7	few	.	TGTGCCTGGACCCGGGACTCTCCTATCTACGAGCAGTACTTC	CAWTRDSPIYEQYF
TRBV5-1	TRBJ2-1	.	TRBD2	TGCGCCAGCAGCTTGGTAGGCGGGAGATCCTACAATGAGCAGTTCTTC	CASSLVGGRSYNEQFF
TRBV19	TRBJ1-4	few	TRBD1	TGTGCCAGTAGTGGAACCGGGACAGGGGAGGAAAAACTGTTTTTT	CASSGTGTGEEKLFF
TRBV6-5	TRBJ1-2	.	.	TGTGCCAGCGTACCAGGCCCCAACTATGGCTACACCTTC	CASVPGPNYGYTF
TRBV5-1	TRBJ2-1	.	TRBD1	TGCGCCAGCAGCTCCGGGACAGTGCATTCCTACAATGAGCAGTTCTTC	CASSSGTVHSYNEQFF
TRBV25-1	TRBJ2-7	.	TRBD1	TGTGCCAGCAGTGACTCGGGACAGGGCTACGAGCAGTACTTC	CASSDSGQGYEQYF
TRBV25-1	TRBJ2-1	.	.	TGTGCCAGCGGGGGGCTCAGAAGCTCCTACAATGAGCAGTTCTTC	CASGGLRSSYNEQFF
TRBV10-3	TRBJ2-7	.	TRBD2	TGTGCCATCAGTGGCACAACTAGCGGGAGGGCCGACGAGCAGTACTTC	CAISGTTSGRADEQYF
TRBV30	TRBJ1-1	.	.	TGTGCCTGGAGTCTGTCGGGGGACACTGAAGCTTTCTTT	CAWSLSGDTEAFF
TRBV6-1	TRBJ1-4	.	TRBD1	TGTGCCATCCAAAGGGGACAGACCGAAAAACTGTTTTTT	CAIQRGQTEKLFF
TRBV30	TRBJ1-3	.	TRBD1	TGTGCCTGGAGTCAGGGGGCAACTGGAAACACCATATATTTT	CAWSQGATGNTIYF
TRBV18	TRBJ1-2	.	.	TGTGCCAGCTCTCCGGACAGCGGCGACTACACCTTC	CASSPDSGDYTF
TRBV9	TRBJ1-6	few	.	TGTGCCAGCAGCGCCGGCTCCGGAACCAATTCACCCCTCCACTTT	CASSAGSGTNSPLHF
TRBV5-4	TRBJ2-3	once	TRBD1	TGTGCCAGCAGCCAAGGACAGGTCACAGATACGCAGTATTTT	CASSQGQVTDTQYF
TRBV13	TRBJ2-2	.	.	TGTGCCAGCAGCTTAATCCGGTCCGGTAGCGAGCTGTTTTTT	CASSLIRSGSELFF
TRBV29-1	TRBJ1-2	.	TRBD1	TGCAGCGTTTCTTCTGGGACAGACTATGGCTACACCTTC	CSVSSGTDYGYTF
TRBV28	TRBJ2-7	.	.	TGTGCCAGCAGTCAACAGGGTACCGGGGAGCAGTACTTC	CASSQQGTGEQYF
TRBV5-1	TRBJ1-4	.	.	TGCGCCAGCAGCGGGGAGGGAGCCACTAATGAAAAACTGTTTTTT	CASSGEGATNEKLFF
TRBV11-3	TRBJ2-3	.	TRBD2	TGTGCCAGCAGCTTAGTGTCTAGCGGGGGATCCACAGATACGCAGTATTTT	CASSLVSSGGSTDTQYF
TRBV5-1	TRBJ2-3	.	TRBD1	TGCGCCAGTGGGACAGGGATGGATACGCAGTATTTT	CASGTGMDTQYF
TRBV29-1	TRBJ1-6	once	TRBD1	TGCAGCGTCCCGGGACAGGGTTTTAATGAGTCACCCCTCCACTTT	CSVPGQGFNESPLHF
TRBV5-1	TRBJ2-7	.	.	TGCGCCAGCAGCGCTGACAGAACCTACGAGCAGTACTTC	CASSADRTYEQYF
TRBV29-1	TRBJ2-3	few	TRBD1	TGCAGCGTCCTGACAGGGGATACGCAGTATTTT	CSVLTGDTQYF
TRBV5-1	TRBJ1-6	few	.	TGCGCCAGCAGGGATCCTAGGAGCGAGGGCTCCTATAATTCACCCCTCCACTTT	CASRDPRSEGSYNSPLHF
TRBV27	TRBJ2-7	.	.	TGTGCCAGCAGTCGGGCAGGGAGATCCTACGAGCAGTACTTC	CASSRAGRSYEQYF
TRBV19	TRBJ2-7	few	TRBD2	TGTGCTTCAGGGACTACCTACGAGCAGTACTTC	CASGTTYEQYF
TRBV2	TRBJ1-5	.	.	TGTGCCAGCAGCGCGACCACTAATAGCAATCAGCCCCAGCATTTT	CASSATTNSNQPQHF
TRBV7-7	TRBJ2-3	.	TRBD2	TGTGCTAGCAGCATCGGGGGGGGAACCACAGATACGCAGTATTTT	CASSIGGGTTDTQYF
TRBV27	TRBJ1-2	many	TRBD1	TGTGCCAGCAGTTATTCCCCTGGACAGGGGAGGGGAGGCTACACCTTC	CASSYSPGQGRGGYTF
TRBV25-1	TRBJ2-5	.	TRBD2	TGTGCCAGCACCTCAGACAGCGGGAAGGGAGAGACCCAGTACTTC	CASTSDSGKGETQYF